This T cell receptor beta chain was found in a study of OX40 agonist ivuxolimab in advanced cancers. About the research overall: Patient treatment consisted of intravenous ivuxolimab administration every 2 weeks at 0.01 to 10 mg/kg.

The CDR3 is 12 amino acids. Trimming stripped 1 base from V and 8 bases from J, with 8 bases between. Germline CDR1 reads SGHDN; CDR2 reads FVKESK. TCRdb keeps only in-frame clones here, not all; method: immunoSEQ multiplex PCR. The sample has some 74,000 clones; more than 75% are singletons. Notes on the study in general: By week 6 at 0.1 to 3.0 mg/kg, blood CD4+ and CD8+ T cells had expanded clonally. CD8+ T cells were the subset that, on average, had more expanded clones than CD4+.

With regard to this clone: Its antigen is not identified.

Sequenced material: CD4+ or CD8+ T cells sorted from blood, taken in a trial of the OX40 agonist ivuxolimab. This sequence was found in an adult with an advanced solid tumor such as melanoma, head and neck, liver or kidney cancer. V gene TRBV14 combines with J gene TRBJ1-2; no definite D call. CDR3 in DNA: TGTGCCAGCAGCCAAGCTTCCGGAGGCTACACCTTC. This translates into CASSQASGGYTF. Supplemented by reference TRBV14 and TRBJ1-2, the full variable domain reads EAGVTQFPSHSVIEKGQTVTLRCDPISGHDNLYWYRRVMGKEIKFLLHFVKESKQDESGMPNNRFLAERTGGTYSTLKVQPAELEDSGVYFCASSQASGGYTFGSGTRLTVV.